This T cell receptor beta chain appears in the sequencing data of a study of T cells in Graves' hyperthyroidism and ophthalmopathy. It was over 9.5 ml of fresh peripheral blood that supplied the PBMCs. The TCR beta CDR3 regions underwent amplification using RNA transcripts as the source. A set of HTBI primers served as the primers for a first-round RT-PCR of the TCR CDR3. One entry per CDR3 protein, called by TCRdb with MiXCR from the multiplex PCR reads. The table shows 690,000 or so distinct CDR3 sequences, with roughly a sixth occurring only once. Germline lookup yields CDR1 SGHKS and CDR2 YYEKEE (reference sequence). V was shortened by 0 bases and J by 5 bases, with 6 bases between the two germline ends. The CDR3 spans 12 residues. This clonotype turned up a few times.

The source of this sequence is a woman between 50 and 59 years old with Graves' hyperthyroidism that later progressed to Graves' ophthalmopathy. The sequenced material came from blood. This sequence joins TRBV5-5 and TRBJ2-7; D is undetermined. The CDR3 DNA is TGTGCCAGCAGCTTGGCCGTGAACGAGCAGTACTTC. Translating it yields CASSLAVNEQYF.